Listed below are T cell receptor beta chains from one sample, sequenced in a study of PD-L1 blockade in urothelial cancer. Sequencing used immunoSEQ multiplex PCR; TCRdb keeps in-frame clones, though not all of them. The sample includes roughly 63,000 clones, roughly four fifths of them seen just once. The sequencing here drew on PBMCs, taken around atezolizumab (anti-PD-L1) treatment. These receptors were taken from a man between 65 and 85 years old with urothelial cancer. Both conserved end residues are part of each CDR3. D genes are given only for firm matches. Clone size, where shown, is once, few, many, or a class for clones that have expanded.

clone size | J gene | D gene | V gene | CDR3 DNA | CDR3 protein
few | TRBJ2-1 | - | TRBV19 | TGTGCCAGTAGTAGAGACGACAGGGGAGGGGAGCAGTTCTTC | CASSRDDRGGEQFF
- | TRBJ2-5 | TRBD2 | TRBV7-8 | TGTGCCAGCAGCTTAGTTACTAGCGGCTCTACGGGAGAGACCCAGTACTTC | CASSLVTSGSTGETQYF
few | TRBJ1-1 | - | TRBV10-3 | TGTGCCATCAGTGAGAGGGGATCCAACACTGAAGCTTTCTTT | CAISERGSNTEAFF
- | TRBJ2-3 | TRBD1 | TRBV14 | TGTGCCAGCAGTCCCGGGACAGGGATAGTAGATACGCAGTATTTT | CASSPGTGIVDTQYF
- | TRBJ2-5 | TRBD2 | TRBV18 | TGTGCCAGCTCTCCTAGCGGGATAAATCCCCAAGAGACCCAGTACTTC | CASSPSGINPQETQYF
- | TRBJ2-2 | TRBD2 | TRBV6-1 | TGTGCCAGCAGTGGACCTTCTAGCGGGGGGGCCGTCACCGGGGAGCTGTTTTTT | CASSGPSSGGAVTGELFF
- | TRBJ2-7 | TRBD2 | TRBV5-1 | TGCGCCAGCAGCTTCGGGGGGGCCCTCTACGAGCAGTACTTC | CASSFGGALYEQYF
few | TRBJ2-7 | - | TRBV4-1 | TGCGCCAGCAGCCAAGGCCTCGGGCAGGGCTACGAGCAGTACTTC | CASSQGLGQGYEQYF
- | TRBJ1-1 | TRBD1 | TRBV5-1 | TGCGCCAGCAGCAAGGACAGGGGCTTTTCGAACACTGAAGCTTTCTTT | CASSKDRGFSNTEAFF
- | TRBJ2-1 | TRBD2 | TRBV7-3 | TGTGCCAGCAGCCCCCGAGCGGGAGGGCCTCCTGAGCAGTTCTTC | CASSPRAGGPPEQFF
- | TRBJ2-3 | TRBD2 | TRBV5-6 | TGTGCCAGCAGCTCTTCACTAGCGGGGGGAATCACAGATACGCAGTATTTT | CASSSSLAGGITDTQYF
once | TRBJ1-2 | - | TRBV2 | TGTGCCAGCAGTGAGAGGAGTAGCTATGGCTACACCTTC | CASSERSSYGYTF
- | TRBJ2-2 | TRBD1 | TRBV11-1 | TGTGCCAGCAGCTTGATGGGACAGAAGAACACCGGGGAGCTGTTTTTT | CASSLMGQKNTGELFF
- | TRBJ1-4 | - | TRBV7-8 | TGTGCCAGCAGCTTAAATGAGGGAGAAAAACTGTTTTTT | CASSLNEGEKLFF
- | TRBJ2-3 | TRBD2 | TRBV4-3 | TGCGCCAGCAGCCAAGGAATAGCGGGAGCGGTAGATACGCAGTATTTT | CASSQGIAGAVDTQYF
- | TRBJ1-3 | - | TRBV6-1 | TGTGCCAGCAGTGAACCCGGGAGGAGAAACACCATATATTTT | CASSEPGRRNTIYF
- | TRBJ1-1 | - | TRBV5-1 | TGCGCCAGCAGCTTGGGAGGGAGCACTGAAGCTTTCTTT | CASSLGGSTEAFF
- | TRBJ2-1 | TRBD2 | TRBV14 | TGTGCCAGCAGCCAACCGAGAGCGGGACTAGCGGGAGAAAATGAGCAGTTCTTC | CASSQPRAGLAGENEQFF
- | TRBJ1-5 | TRBD1 | TRBV7-2 | TGTGCCAGCAGCTTAGCGACAGGGTCCGAGCAGCCCCAGCATTTT | CASSLATGSEQPQHF
- | TRBJ2-2 | - | TRBV4-3 | TGCGCCAGCAGCCAAGACAGGGGTGACACCGGGGAGCTGTTTTTT | CASSQDRGDTGELFF
- | TRBJ1-1 | - | TRBV6-1 | TGTGCCAGCAGGCCGGTGGGGGGTGGGACTGAAGCTTTCTTT | CASRPVGGGTEAFF
few | TRBJ2-1 | TRBD2 | TRBV2 | TGTGCCAGCAGTAGACTAGCGGGGGGTGAGCAGTTCTTC | CASSRLAGGEQFF
- | TRBJ2-6 | TRBD2 | TRBV28 | TGTGCCAGCAGTTTAGGGGGGGCTGGGGCCAACGTCCTGACTTTC | CASSLGGAGANVLTF
- | TRBJ2-7 | TRBD1 | TRBV28 | TGTGCCAGCAGTCCCCGGACAGGGTGGTCCTACGAGCAGTACTTC | CASSPRTGWSYEQYF
- | TRBJ2-5 | TRBD2 | TRBV11-2 | TGTGCCAGCAGCTTAGCGGAACTAGCGGGAGGAGAGACTCAGTACTTC | CASSLAELAGGETQYF
- | TRBJ2-3 | TRBD2 | TRBV19 | TGTGCCAGTAGTATGGGACTAGCGGGGACGGGGGCAGATACGCAGTATTTT | CASSMGLAGTGADTQYF
- | TRBJ2-3 | - | TRBV6-1 | TGTGCCAGCAGTGTCAACAGCCCATCCACAGATACGCAGTATTTT | CASSVNSPSTDTQYF
- | TRBJ1-1 | - | TRBV6-1 | TGTGCCAGCACCCCAACCAGAAACATGAACACTGAAGCTTTCTTT | CASTPTRNMNTEAFF
- | TRBJ2-2 | - | TRBV18 | TGTGCCAGCTCATTGTCAACAGGGAACACCGGGGAGCTGTTTTTT | CASSLSTGNTGELFF
- | TRBJ1-1 | - | TRBV5-4 | TGTGCCAGCAGTCGGAGAGGGTTACGGAACACTGAAGCTTTCTTT | CASSRRGLRNTEAFF
- | TRBJ2-7 | TRBD1 | TRBV7-2 | TGTGCCAGCAGCTACGAAAGAACAGGGGGCGAGCAGTACTTC | CASSYERTGGEQYF
once | TRBJ2-7 | - | TRBV5-8 | TGTGCCAGCAGCTATCAGGCTTGGAAGTACTTC | CASSYQAWKYF
- | TRBJ2-3 | TRBD2 | TRBV4-3 | TGCGCCAGCAGCCAAGATTATAGCGGGAGGGCCGGGGTAACAGATACGCAGTATTTT | CASSQDYSGRAGVTDTQYF
- | TRBJ2-1 | - | TRBV21-1 | TGTGCCAGCATCGGGACAGCGTACAATGAGCAGTTCTTC | CASIGTAYNEQFF
- | TRBJ1-1 | - | TRBV6-1 | TGTGCCAGCAGTGAAGGGGGGCTGAACACTGAAGCTTTCTTT | CASSEGGLNTEAFF
few | TRBJ1-1 | TRBD1 | TRBV13 | TGTGCCAGCAGCTTAATGGGACAGGGGGCTTTCTTT | CASSLMGQGAFF
once | TRBJ2-7 | TRBD1 | TRBV19 | TGTGCCAGTAGTATGGACAGGGGGAACGAGCAGTACTTC | CASSMDRGNEQYF
few | TRBJ1-2 | TRBD1 | TRBV5-1 | TGCGCCAGCACGGGGGGGACAGCCTATGGCTACACCTTC | CASTGGTAYGYTF
- | TRBJ2-5 | TRBD2 | TRBV7-8 | TGTGCCAGCAGCTTAGGTGGGGCGGGGGGACAAGAGACCCAGTACTTC | CASSLGGAGGQETQYF
- | TRBJ2-6 | TRBD1 | TRBV10-3 | TGTGCCATCAGTGTTACGGGACAGCGAGTCTCTGGGGCCAACGTCCTGACTTTC | CAISVTGQRVSGANVLTF
- | TRBJ2-1 | - | TRBV5-5 | TGTGCCAGCAGCCTTCAGGGACTTGAGCAGTTCTTC | CASSLQGLEQFF
- | TRBJ2-3 | TRBD2 | TRBV5-1 | TGCGCCAGCAGCGGGGGACTAGCGGGGGGGTCAGATACGCAGTATTTT | CASSGGLAGGSDTQYF
- | TRBJ1-4 | TRBD1 | TRBV5-1 | TGCGCCAGCAGCTTTAGGACAGGGGGCAATGAAAAACTGTTTTTT | CASSFRTGGNEKLFF
- | TRBJ1-1 | TRBD1 | TRBV6-1 | TGTGCCAGCAGTGAACGGGACAGAGGCGCTGAAGCTTTCTTT | CASSERDRGAEAFF
- | TRBJ1-4 | - | TRBV5-8 | TGTGCCAGCCCCGAGGAAGCTAATGAAAAACTGTTTTTT | CASPEEANEKLFF
- | TRBJ2-3 | TRBD2 | TRBV7-2 | TGTGCCAGCAGCCCCCGGGATAGCGGGAGAACTAGCACAGATACGCAGTATTTT | CASSPRDSGRTSTDTQYF
- | TRBJ2-3 | TRBD2 | TRBV7-6 | TGTGCCAGCAGCGCAAGGGAGCGGGGGCGCACAGATACGCAGTATTTT | CASSARERGRTDTQYF
- | TRBJ1-1 | - | TRBV28 | TGTGCCAGCAGTTCGTGGGTGCGGATTGAAGCTTTCTTT | CASSSWVRIEAFF
once | TRBJ1-4 | - | TRBV19 | TGTGCCAGTAGTATCCGTGGCAGAACTAATGAAAAACTGTTTTTT | CASSIRGRTNEKLFF
- | TRBJ2-1 | TRBD2 | TRBV5-1 | TGCGCCAGCAGCTTGTTCGTAGCGGGTGACAATGAGCAGTTCTTC | CASSLFVAGDNEQFF
- | TRBJ2-1 | - | TRBV5-1 | TGCGCCAGCAGCTTGGATCTCAGTTACAATGAGCAGTTCTTC | CASSLDLSYNEQFF
- | TRBJ2-1 | TRBD2 | TRBV11-3 | TGTGCCAGCAGTACCAGCGGGATCAACAATGAGCAGTTCTTC | CASSTSGINNEQFF
- | TRBJ2-1 | - | TRBV6-6 | TGTGCCAGCAGTTATGAAGCTTCCTCCTACAATGAGCAGTTCTTC | CASSYEASSYNEQFF
few | TRBJ2-1 | - | TRBV27 | TGTGCCAGCAGACAGTCGAGCTCCTACAATGAGCAGTTCTTC | CASRQSSSYNEQFF
- | TRBJ2-3 | - | TRBV5-1 | TGCGCCAGCAGCCAGGGAGGAGGGCAGGAAGATACGCAGTATTTT | CASSQGGGQEDTQYF